This T cell receptor (beta chain) was identified in a study of PD-L1 blockade in urothelial cancer. Per the germline V gene, CDR1 is SGDLS and CDR2 is YYNGEE. V lost 2 bases and J lost 3, with 14 bases in between. The CDR3 has 15 residues. A few counts support this clone. TCRdb keeps only in-frame clones here, not all; method: immunoSEQ multiplex PCR. This table has fewer than 45,000 clones, almost 85% appearing once. Sample: PBMCs, taken around atezolizumab (anti-PD-L1) treatment. The chain uses TRBV9 and TRBJ1-2, with D unclear. The source is a man between 70 and 80 years old with urothelial cancer. CDR3: CASSVGRVGDYGYTF. Here the CDR3 DNA reads TGTGCCAGCAGCGTCGGGAGGGTTGGGGACTATGGCTACACCTTC.